Listed below are T cell receptor beta chains from one sample, sequenced in a study of T-cell reconstitution after alpha-beta-depleted transplantation in children. One entry per CDR3 protein, called by TCRdb with MiXCR from the PCR reads. The table lists about 870,000 distinct CDR3 sequences, roughly 15% of them singletons. The sample here was PBMCs, mostly from graft donor cells, taken 360 days after TCRalphabeta/CD19-depleted stem cell transplant. These receptors were taken from a male patient aged 5 to 17 who had a stem cell transplant for acute lymphoblastic leukemia, so the T cells may come from the graft donor. Each CDR3 is given with its conserved first and last residue. The D gene is left open where the match is weak. Where a row states a size, it is once, few, many or the class of an expanded clone; other rows omit it.

j_gene: TRBJ1-1
abundance: .
v_gene: TRBV5-1
d_gene: .
CDR3aa: CASSRSYVDTEAFF
CDR3nt: TGCGCCAGCAGCCGGAGTTATGTGGACACTGAAGCTTTCTTT

j_gene: TRBJ2-7
abundance: few
v_gene: TRBV19
d_gene: TRBD2
CDR3aa: CASSHRTGLGDEQYF
CDR3nt: TGTGCCAGTAGTCATCGAACGGGACTAGGGGACGAGCAGTACTTC

j_gene: TRBJ2-5
abundance: few
v_gene: TRBV9
d_gene: .
CDR3aa: CASSVDQGRGTQYF
CDR3nt: TGTGCCAGCAGCGTAGATCAGGGCCGGGGGACCCAGTACTTC

j_gene: TRBJ1-5
abundance: few
v_gene: TRBV7-7
d_gene: TRBD1
CDR3aa: CASSLVWGQNQPQHF
CDR3nt: TGTGCCAGCAGCTTAGTTTGGGGACAGAATCAGCCCCAGCATTTT

j_gene: TRBJ2-7
abundance: .
v_gene: TRBV18
d_gene: .
CDR3aa: CASSPSNYEQYF
CDR3nt: TGTGCCAGCTCACCATCTAATTACGAGCAGTACTTC

j_gene: TRBJ2-2
abundance: .
v_gene: TRBV2
d_gene: .
CDR3aa: CASTRVRVDTGELFF
CDR3nt: TGTGCCAGCACCAGGGTCAGGGTGGACACCGGGGAGCTGTTTTTT

j_gene: TRBJ1-2
abundance: many
v_gene: TRBV12-3/TRBV12-4
d_gene: TRBD1
CDR3aa: CASSRRQGNGYTF
CDR3nt: TGTGCCAGCAGCCGAAGACAGGGAAATGGCTACACCTTC

j_gene: TRBJ2-1
abundance: .
v_gene: TRBV5-1
d_gene: TRBD2
CDR3aa: CASSLSGFSYNEQFF
CDR3nt: TGCGCCAGCAGCCTTAGCGGGTTCTCCTACAATGAGCAGTTCTTC

j_gene: TRBJ2-2
abundance: few
v_gene: TRBV10-1
d_gene: .
CDR3aa: CASTGHLTGELFF
CDR3nt: TGCGCCAGCACTGGGCACCTCACCGGGGAGCTGTTTTTT

j_gene: TRBJ2-7
abundance: .
v_gene: TRBV2
d_gene: TRBD2
CDR3aa: CASSDSGGYYEQYF
CDR3nt: TGTGCCAGCAGTGACTCGGGAGGGTACTACGAGCAGTACTTC

j_gene: TRBJ2-3
abundance: .
v_gene: TRBV5-1
d_gene: TRBD2
CDR3aa: CASSLVYLAGARDTQYF
CDR3nt: TGCGCCAGCAGCTTGGTTTATCTAGCGGGAGCGAGAGATACGCAGTATTTT

j_gene: TRBJ2-1
abundance: .
v_gene: TRBV25-1
d_gene: .
CDR3aa: CASTESSGGALSFF
CDR3nt: TGTGCCAGCACCGAGAGTTCCGGAGGGGCTTTAAGTTTCTTC

j_gene: TRBJ2-7
abundance: .
v_gene: TRBV25-1
d_gene: TRBD2
CDR3aa: CAAGGGLYEQYF
CDR3nt: TGTGCAGCGGGGGGGGGCCTCTACGAGCAGTACTTC

j_gene: TRBJ2-1
abundance: .
v_gene: TRBV7-9
d_gene: TRBD1
CDR3aa: CASSPGTGGKNEQFF
CDR3nt: TGTGCCAGCAGCCCCGGGACAGGGGGTAAAAATGAGCAGTTCTTC

j_gene: TRBJ2-7
abundance: .
v_gene: TRBV5-1
d_gene: .
CDR3aa: CASSWTTSSYEQYF
CDR3nt: TGCGCCAGCAGCTGGACTACAAGCTCCTACGAGCAGTACTTC

j_gene: TRBJ2-1
abundance: few
v_gene: TRBV29-1
d_gene: TRBD2
CDR3aa: CSVRTSHLFGEQFF
CDR3nt: TGCAGCGTCCGGACTAGTCATCTGTTCGGGGAGCAGTTCTTC

j_gene: TRBJ1-2
abundance: few
v_gene: TRBV5-1
d_gene: TRBD1
CDR3aa: CASSGGWNYGYTF
CDR3nt: TGCGCCAGCTCAGGGGGCTGGAACTATGGCTACACCTTC

j_gene: TRBJ2-3
abundance: few
v_gene: TRBV7-2
d_gene: .
CDR3aa: CASSLAQTSIF
CDR3nt: TGTGCCAGCAGCTTAGCCCAGACTTCGATCTTT

j_gene: TRBJ2-7
abundance: few
v_gene: TRBV18
d_gene: .
CDR3aa: CASSPSLDSYEQYF
CDR3nt: TGTGCCAGCTCACCTTCCCTGGACTCCTACGAGCAGTACTTC

j_gene: TRBJ1-1
abundance: few
v_gene: TRBV6-5
d_gene: .
CDR3aa: CASSYGRAAEAFF
CDR3nt: TGTGCCAGCAGTTACGGAAGGGCTGCTGAAGCTTTCTTT

j_gene: TRBJ1-5
abundance: few
v_gene: TRBV10-3
d_gene: .
CDR3aa: CAISESPGRGYNQPQHF
CDR3nt: TGTGCCATCAGTGAGTCGCCAGGGAGGGGGTACAATCAGCCCCAGCATTTT

j_gene: TRBJ1-5
abundance: many
v_gene: TRBV6-5
d_gene: TRBD1
CDR3aa: CASSSRQGGFQPQHF
CDR3nt: TGTGCCAGCAGTTCCCGACAAGGGGGCTTTCAGCCCCAGCATTTT